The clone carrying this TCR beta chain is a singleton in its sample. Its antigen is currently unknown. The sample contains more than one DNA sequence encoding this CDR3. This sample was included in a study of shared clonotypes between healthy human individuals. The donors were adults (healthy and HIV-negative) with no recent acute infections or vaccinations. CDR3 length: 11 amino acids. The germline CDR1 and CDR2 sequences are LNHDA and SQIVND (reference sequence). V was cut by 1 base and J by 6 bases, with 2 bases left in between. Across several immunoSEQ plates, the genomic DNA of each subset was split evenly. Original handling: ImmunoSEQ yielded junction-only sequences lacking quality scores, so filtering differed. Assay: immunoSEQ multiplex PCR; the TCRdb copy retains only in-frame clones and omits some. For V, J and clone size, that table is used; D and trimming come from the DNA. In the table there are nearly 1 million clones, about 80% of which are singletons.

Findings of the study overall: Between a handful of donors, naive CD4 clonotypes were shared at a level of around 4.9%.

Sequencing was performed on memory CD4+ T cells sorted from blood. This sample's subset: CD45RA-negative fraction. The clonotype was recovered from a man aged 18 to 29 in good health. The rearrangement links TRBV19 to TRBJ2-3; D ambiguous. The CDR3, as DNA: TGTGCCAGTAGTATAGGCGATACGCAGTATTTT. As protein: CASSIGDTQYF.